This T cell receptor beta chain was sequenced for a study of T cell responses to AZD1222 COVID-19 vaccine. On the study more broadly: Recipients boosted at about 4 weeks or about 12 weeks are pooled.

TCRdb keeps only in-frame clones here, not all; method: immunoSEQ multiplex PCR. Seen here are around 77,000 clones, around 86% observed once, and the top ten hold around 24%. Germline V gives CDR1 MNHNY, CDR2 SVGAGI (reference sequence). This CDR3 contains 18 residues. The ends lost 5 bases at V and 0 bases at J; junction bases unmatched: 8. Remarks on this clone: Its cognate antigen is unknown.

Study-wide points: Along spike, vaccine-associated CD4 TCRs were found throughout, with dominance at 160-218 and 743-854.

This clonotype was obtained from an adult in good health. The chain recombines TRBV6-6 with TRBJ2-6; 9 positions agree with TRBD1. The sample here was peripheral blood, taken on day 0 of AZD1222 vaccination. CDR3 bases: TGTGCCAGCAGTCTAGGGACAGGGTTCAGCTCTGGGGCCAACGTCCTGACTTTC. Translating it yields CASSLGTGFSSGANVLTF.